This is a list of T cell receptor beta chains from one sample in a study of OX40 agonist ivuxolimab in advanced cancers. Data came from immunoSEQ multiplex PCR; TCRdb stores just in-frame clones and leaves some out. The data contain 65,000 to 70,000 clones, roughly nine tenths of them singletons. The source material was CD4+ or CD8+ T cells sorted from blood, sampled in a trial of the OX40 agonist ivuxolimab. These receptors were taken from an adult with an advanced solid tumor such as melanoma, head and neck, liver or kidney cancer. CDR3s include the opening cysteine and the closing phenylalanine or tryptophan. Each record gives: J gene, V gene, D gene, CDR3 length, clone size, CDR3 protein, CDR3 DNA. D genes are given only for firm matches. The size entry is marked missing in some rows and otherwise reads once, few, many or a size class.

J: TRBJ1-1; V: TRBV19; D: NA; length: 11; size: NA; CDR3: CASSTSIEAFF; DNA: TGTGCCAGTAGCACAAGTATTGAAGCTTTCTTT
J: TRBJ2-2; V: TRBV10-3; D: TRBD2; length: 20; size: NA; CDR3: CAITSTKTSGIQWDTGELFF; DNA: TGTGCCATCACATCAACCAAGACTAGCGGGATACAATGGGACACCGGGGAGCTGTTTTTT
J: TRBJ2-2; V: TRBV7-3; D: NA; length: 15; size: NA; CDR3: CASSPGQLNTGELFF; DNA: TGTGCCAGCAGCCCCGGACAGCTGAACACCGGGGAGCTGTTTTTT
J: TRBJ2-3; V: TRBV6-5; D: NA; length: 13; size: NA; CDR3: CASSLGSTDTQYF; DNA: TGTGCCAGCAGTCTGGGGAGCACAGATACGCAGTATTTT
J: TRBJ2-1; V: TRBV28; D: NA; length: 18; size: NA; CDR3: CASSLYNRVHSSYNEQFF; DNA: TGTGCCAGCAGCCTCTATAACAGGGTTCACAGCTCCTACAATGAGCAGTTCTTC
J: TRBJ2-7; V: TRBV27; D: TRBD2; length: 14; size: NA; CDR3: CASSWSTSDDEQYF; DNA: TGTGCCAGCAGTTGGTCGACTAGCGACGACGAGCAGTACTTC
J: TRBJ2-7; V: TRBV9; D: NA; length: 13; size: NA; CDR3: CASSAGSTYEQYF; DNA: TGTGCCAGCAGTGCAGGGAGCACCTACGAGCAGTACTTC
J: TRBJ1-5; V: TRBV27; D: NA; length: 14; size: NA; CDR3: CASSLAGFNQPQHF; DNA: TGTGCCAGCAGTTTAGCAGGGTTTAACCAGCCCCAGCATTTT
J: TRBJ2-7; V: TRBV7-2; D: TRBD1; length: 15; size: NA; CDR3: CASSKSGTGVYEQYF; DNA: TGTGCCAGCAGTAAATCCGGGACAGGGGTTTACGAGCAGTACTTC
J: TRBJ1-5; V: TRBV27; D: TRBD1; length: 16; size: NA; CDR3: CASSFGGQGSNQPQHF; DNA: TGTGCCAGCAGTTTCGGGGGACAGGGCAGTAATCAGCCCCAGCATTTT
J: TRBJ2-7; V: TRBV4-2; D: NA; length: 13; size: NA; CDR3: CASSQGQDYEQYF; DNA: TGTGCCAGCAGCCAAGGACAGGACTACGAGCAGTACTTC
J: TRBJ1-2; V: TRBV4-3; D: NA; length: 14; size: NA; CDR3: CASSPSKGNYGYTF; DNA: TGCGCCAGCAGCCCTAGCAAGGGTAACTATGGCTACACCTTC
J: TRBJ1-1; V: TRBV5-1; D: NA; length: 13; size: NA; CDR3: CASKGVMNTEAFF; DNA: TGCGCCAGCAAAGGGGTCATGAACACTGAAGCTTTCTTT
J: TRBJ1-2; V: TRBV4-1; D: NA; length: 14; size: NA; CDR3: CASSQDETGYGYTF; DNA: TGCGCCAGCAGCCAAGACGAGACAGGCTATGGCTACACCTTC
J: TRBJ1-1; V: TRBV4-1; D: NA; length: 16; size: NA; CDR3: CASSPTVIQGGTEAFF; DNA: TGCGCCAGCAGCCCCACAGTTATTCAAGGCGGCACTGAAGCTTTCTTT
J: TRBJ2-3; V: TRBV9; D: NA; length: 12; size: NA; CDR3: CASSGVSDTQYF; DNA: TGTGCCAGCAGCGGAGTGAGTGATACGCAGTATTTT
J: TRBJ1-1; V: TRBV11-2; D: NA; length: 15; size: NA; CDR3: CASSLGDRPNTEAFF; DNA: TGTGCCAGCAGCTTAGGCGACCGCCCGAACACTGAAGCTTTCTTT
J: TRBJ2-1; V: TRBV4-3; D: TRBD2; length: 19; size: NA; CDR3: CASSQESLLARSSYNEQFF; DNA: TGCGCCAGCAGCCAAGAGTCCCTACTAGCGAGAAGCTCCTACAATGAGCAGTTCTTC
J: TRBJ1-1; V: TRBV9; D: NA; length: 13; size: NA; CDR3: CASSAGTGTEAFF; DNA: TGTGCCAGCAGCGCCGGAACAGGGACTGAAGCTTTCTTT
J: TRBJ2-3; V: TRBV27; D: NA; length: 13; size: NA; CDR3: CASSLQDTDTQYF; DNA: TGTGCCAGCAGTTTGCAAGACACAGATACGCAGTATTTT
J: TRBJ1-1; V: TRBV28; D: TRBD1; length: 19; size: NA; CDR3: CASSPTWTTGVGRNTEAFF; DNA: TGTGCCAGCAGTCCAACGTGGACCACAGGGGTTGGAAGGAACACTGAAGCTTTCTTT
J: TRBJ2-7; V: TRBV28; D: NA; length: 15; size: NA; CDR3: CASSRDAGSSYEQYF; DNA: TGTGCCAGCAGCAGGGACGCGGGAAGCTCCTACGAGCAGTACTTC
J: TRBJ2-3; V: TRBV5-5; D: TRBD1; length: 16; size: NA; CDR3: CASSAPTGLLTDTQYF; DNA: TGTGCCAGCAGCGCACCGACAGGGCTGCTGACAGATACGCAGTATTTT
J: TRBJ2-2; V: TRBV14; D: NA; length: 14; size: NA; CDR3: CASSRAGNTGELFF; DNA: TGTGCCAGCAGCCGGGCGGGGAACACCGGGGAGCTGTTTTTT
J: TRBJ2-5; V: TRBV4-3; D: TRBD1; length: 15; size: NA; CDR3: CASSPGTGGAETQYF; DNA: TGCGCCAGCAGCCCCGGGACAGGGGGCGCTGAGACCCAGTACTTC
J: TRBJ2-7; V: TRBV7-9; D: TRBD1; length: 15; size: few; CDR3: CASSSFDRVLYEQYF; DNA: TGTGCCAGCAGCTCGTTCGACAGGGTCCTCTACGAGCAGTACTTC
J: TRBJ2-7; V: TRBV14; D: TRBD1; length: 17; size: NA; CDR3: CASSQLGTGERTYEQYF; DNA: TGTGCCAGCAGCCAATTAGGGACAGGCGAGAGGACCTACGAGCAGTACTTC
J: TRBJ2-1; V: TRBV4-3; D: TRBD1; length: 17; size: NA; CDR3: CASSQDTGTGERVGQFF; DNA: TGCGCCAGCAGCCAAGACACCGGGACAGGGGAAAGGGTCGGGCAGTTCTTC
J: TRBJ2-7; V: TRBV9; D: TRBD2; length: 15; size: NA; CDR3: CASSAGLADSYEQYF; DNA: TGTGCCAGCAGCGCAGGACTAGCGGATTCTTACGAGCAGTACTTC
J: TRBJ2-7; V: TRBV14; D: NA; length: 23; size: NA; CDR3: CASSQPNQGPRGLNANNSYEQYF; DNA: TGTGCCAGCAGCCAACCTAATCAGGGACCTAGGGGTCTTAATGCAAATAACTCCTACGAGCAGTACTTC
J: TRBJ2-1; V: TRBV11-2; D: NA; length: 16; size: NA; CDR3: CASSLGSGPTYNEQFF; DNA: TGTGCCAGCAGCTTAGGGTCGGGTCCCACCTACAATGAGCAGTTCTTC
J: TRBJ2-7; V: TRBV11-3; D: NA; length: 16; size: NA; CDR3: CASSPPNELLSYEQYF; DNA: TGTGCCAGCAGTCCACCTAATGAACTACTATCCTACGAGCAGTACTTC
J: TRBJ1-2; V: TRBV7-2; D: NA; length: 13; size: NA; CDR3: CASSLEGLYGYTF; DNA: TGTGCCAGCAGCTTAGAGGGGCTTTATGGCTACACCTTC
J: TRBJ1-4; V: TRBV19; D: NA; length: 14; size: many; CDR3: CASSSTTKVEKLFF; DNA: TGTGCCAGTAGTAGTACGACTAAGGTTGAAAAACTGTTTTTT
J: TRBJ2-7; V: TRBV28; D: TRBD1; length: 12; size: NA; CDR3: CASTLTGDEQYF; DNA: TGTGCCAGCACCCTGACAGGGGACGAGCAGTACTTC
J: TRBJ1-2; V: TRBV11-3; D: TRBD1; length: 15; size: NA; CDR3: CASSFWGQGMCGYTF; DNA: TGTGCCAGCAGCTTCTGGGGACAGGGGATGTGTGGCTACACCTTC
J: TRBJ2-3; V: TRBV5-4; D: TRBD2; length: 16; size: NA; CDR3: CASSLESGTSTDTQYF; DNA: TGTGCCAGCAGCTTGGAAAGCGGGACTAGCACAGATACGCAGTATTTT
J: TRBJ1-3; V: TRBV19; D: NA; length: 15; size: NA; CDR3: CASSERGASGNTIYF; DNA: TGTGCCAGTAGTGAGCGGGGAGCGTCTGGAAACACCATATATTTT
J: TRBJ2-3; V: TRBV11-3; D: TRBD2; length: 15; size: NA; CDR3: CASSLEPSGADTQYF; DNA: TGTGCCAGCAGCTTAGAGCCTAGCGGCGCAGATACGCAGTATTTT
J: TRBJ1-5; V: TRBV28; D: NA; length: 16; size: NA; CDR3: CASSWDTGMSNQPQHF; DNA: TGTGCCAGCAGTTGGGATACAGGGATGAGCAATCAGCCCCAGCATTTT
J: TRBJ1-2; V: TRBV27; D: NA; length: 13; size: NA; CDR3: CASSLVRYHGYTF; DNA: TGTGCCAGCAGTTTAGTCCGGTATCATGGCTACACCTTC
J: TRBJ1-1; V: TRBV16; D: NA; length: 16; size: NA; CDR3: CASSQTPGTANTEAFF; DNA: TGTGCCAGCAGCCAAACTCCGGGGACCGCAAACACTGAAGCTTTCTTT
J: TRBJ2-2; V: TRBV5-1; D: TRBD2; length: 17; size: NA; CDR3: CASSLELAGLNTGELFF; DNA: TGCGCCAGCAGCTTGGAATTAGCGGGGCTGAACACCGGGGAGCTGTTTTTT
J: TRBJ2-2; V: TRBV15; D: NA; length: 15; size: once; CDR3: CATSRDRENTGELFF; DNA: TGTGCCACCAGCAGAGATCGGGAGAACACCGGGGAGCTGTTTTTT
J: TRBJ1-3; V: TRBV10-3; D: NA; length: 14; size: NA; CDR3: CAMAQVLSGNTIYF; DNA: TGTGCCATGGCACAGGTTCTCTCTGGAAACACCATATATTTT
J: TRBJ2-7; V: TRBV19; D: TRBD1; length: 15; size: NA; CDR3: CASSFGTGPLYEQYF; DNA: TGTGCCAGTAGTTTCGGGACAGGCCCCCTCTACGAGCAGTACTTC
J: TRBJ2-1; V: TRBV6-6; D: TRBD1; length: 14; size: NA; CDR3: CASSYSGTGDEQFF; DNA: TGTGCCAGCAGTTACTCAGGGACAGGGGATGAGCAGTTCTTC
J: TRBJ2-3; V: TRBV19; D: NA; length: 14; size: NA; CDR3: CASSIGSGTDTQYF; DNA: TGTGCCAGTAGTATCGGTAGCGGCACAGATACGCAGTATTTT
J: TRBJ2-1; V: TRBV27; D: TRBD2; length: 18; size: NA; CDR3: CASSLFWTSGSPHNEQFF; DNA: TGTGCCAGCAGTTTGTTCTGGACTAGCGGGAGCCCCCACAATGAGCAGTTCTTC
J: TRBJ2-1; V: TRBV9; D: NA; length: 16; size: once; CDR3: CASTPVGSTSYNEQFF; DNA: TGTGCCAGCACCCCCGTGGGGTCGACCTCCTACAATGAGCAGTTCTTC
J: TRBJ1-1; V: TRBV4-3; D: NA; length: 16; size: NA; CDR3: CASSQDLAGWETEAFF; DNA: TGCGCCAGCAGCCAAGATTTGGCAGGGTGGGAGACTGAAGCTTTCTTT
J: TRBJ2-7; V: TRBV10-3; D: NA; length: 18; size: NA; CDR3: CAISDQGGKAGVFYEQYF; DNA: TGTGCCATCAGTGATCAGGGGGGGAAAGCGGGAGTCTTCTACGAGCAGTACTTC
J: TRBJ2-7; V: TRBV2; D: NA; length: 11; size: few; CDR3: CASSEGYEQYF; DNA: TGTGCCAGCAGCGAGGGCTACGAGCAGTACTTC
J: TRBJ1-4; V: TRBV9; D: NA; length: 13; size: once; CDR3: CASSSTTNEKLFF; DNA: TGTGCCAGCAGCTCAACAACTAATGAAAAACTGTTTTTT
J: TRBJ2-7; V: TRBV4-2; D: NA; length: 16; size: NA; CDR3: CASSQDHSLSSYEQYF; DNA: TGTGCCAGCAGCCAAGATCACAGCTTGAGCTCCTACGAGCAGTACTTC
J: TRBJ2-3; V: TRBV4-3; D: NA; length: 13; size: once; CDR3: CASSQGNQDTQYF; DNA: TGCGCCAGCAGCCAAGGAAATCAAGATACGCAGTATTTT
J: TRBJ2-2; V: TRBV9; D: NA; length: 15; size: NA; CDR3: CASSVVLDLTGELFF; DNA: TGTGCCAGCAGCGTAGTACTAGATCTCACCGGGGAGCTGTTTTTT